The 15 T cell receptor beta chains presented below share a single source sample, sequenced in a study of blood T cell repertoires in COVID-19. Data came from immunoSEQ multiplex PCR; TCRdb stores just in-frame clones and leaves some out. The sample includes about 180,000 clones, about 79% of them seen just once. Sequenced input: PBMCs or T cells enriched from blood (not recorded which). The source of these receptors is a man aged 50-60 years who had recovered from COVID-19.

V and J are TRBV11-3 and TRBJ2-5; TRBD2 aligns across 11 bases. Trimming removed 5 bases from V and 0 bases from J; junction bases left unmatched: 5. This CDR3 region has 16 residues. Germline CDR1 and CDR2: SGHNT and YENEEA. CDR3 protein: CASSRASGGYQETQYF. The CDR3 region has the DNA TGTGCCAGCAGCCGGGCTAGCGGGGGGTACCAAGAGACCCAGTACTTC.

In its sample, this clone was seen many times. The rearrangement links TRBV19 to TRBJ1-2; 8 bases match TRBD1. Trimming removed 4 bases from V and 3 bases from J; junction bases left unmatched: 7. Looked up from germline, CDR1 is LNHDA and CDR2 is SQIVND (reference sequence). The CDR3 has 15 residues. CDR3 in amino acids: CASSNAPQGDYGYTF. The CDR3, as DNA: TGTGCCAGTAGTAACGCCCCACAGGGGGACTATGGCTACACCTTC.

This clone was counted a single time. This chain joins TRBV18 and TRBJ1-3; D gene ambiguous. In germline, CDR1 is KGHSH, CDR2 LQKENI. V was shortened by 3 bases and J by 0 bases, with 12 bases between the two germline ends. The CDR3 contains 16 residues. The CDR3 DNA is TGTGCCAGCTCACCTAACCCACAGTCCTCTGGAAACACCATATATTTT. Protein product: CASSPNPQSSGNTIYF.

The CDR3 bases are TGTGCCAGCAGCCAAGTCACTACCTCCTCCTACAATGAGCAGTTCTTC. Protein: CASSQVTTSSYNEQFF. The chain recombines TRBV3-1 (or the pseudogene TRBV3-2) with TRBJ2-1; D unclear. Germline CDR1 is LGHDT and CDR2 is YNNKEL (reference sequence). The V gene lost 1 base and the J gene lost 0 bases, with 10 bases spanning the gap. The length of the CDR3 is 16 residues.

CDR3 DNA: TGTGCCTCCCGGACAGGGTCTAACACCATGAACACTGAAGCTTTCTTT. As protein: CASRTGSNTMNTEAFF. This chain uses TRBV30 with TRBJ1-1, with TRBD1 matching over 8 bases. This CDR3 spans 16 amino acids. J gave up 0 bases and V 7 bases, and 13 bases lay outside the gene matches. Germline CDR1 is GTSNPN and CDR2 is SVGIG (reference sequence). The variable domain in full, completed from reference TRBV30 and TRBJ1-1, reads SQTIHQWPATLVQPVGSPLSLECTVEGTSNPNLYWYRQAAGRGLQLLFYSVGIGQISSEVPQNLSASRPQDRQFILSSKKLLLSDSGFYLCASRTGSNTMNTEAFFGQGTRLTVV.

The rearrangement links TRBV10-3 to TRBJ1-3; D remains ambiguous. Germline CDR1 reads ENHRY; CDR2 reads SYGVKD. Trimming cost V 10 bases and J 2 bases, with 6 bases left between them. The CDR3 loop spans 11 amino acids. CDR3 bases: TGTGCCACCCGCGCTGGAAACACCATATATTTT. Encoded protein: CATRAGNTIYF.

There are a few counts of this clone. CDR3 sequence (DNA): TGTGCCAGCAGTTTGGGAGTGACAGGCTTGAACACTGAAGCTTTCTTT. It codes for CASSLGVTGLNTEAFF. The genes are TRBV27 and TRBJ1-1; tentatively, D is TRBD1 (6 bases). CDR3 length: 16 amino acids. Between the trimmed V and J ends, which lost 3 bases and 0 bases, there was a span of 14 bases. In germline, CDR1 is MNHEY, CDR2 SMNVEV (reference sequence).

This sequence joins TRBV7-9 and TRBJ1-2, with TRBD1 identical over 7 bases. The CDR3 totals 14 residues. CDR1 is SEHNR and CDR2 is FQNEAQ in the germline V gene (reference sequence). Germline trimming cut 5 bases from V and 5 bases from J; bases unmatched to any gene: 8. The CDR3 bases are TGTGCCAGCAGCCGGGGACAGTTTTTTTATGGCTACACCTTC. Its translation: CASSRGQFFYGYTF.

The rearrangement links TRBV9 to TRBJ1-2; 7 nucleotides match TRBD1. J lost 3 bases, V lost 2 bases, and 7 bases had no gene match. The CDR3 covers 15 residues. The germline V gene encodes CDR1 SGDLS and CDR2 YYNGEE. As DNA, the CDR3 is TGTGCCAGCAGCGTCACGACAGGGTTGGACTATGGCTACACCTTC. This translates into CASSVTTGLDYGYTF.

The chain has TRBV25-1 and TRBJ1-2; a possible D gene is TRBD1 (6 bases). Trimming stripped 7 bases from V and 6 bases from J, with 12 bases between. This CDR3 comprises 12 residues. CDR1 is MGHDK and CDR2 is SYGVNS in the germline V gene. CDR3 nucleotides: TGTGCCAGCATGAACAGGGACGATGGCTACACCTTC. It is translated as CASMNRDDGYTF.

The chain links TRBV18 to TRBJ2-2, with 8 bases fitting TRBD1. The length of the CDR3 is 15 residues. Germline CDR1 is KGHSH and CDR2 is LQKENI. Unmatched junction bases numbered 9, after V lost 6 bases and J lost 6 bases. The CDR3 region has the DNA TGTGCCAGCTCCCATCGACAGGGGTCACCCGGGGAGCTGTTTTTT. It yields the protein CASSHRQGSPGELFF.

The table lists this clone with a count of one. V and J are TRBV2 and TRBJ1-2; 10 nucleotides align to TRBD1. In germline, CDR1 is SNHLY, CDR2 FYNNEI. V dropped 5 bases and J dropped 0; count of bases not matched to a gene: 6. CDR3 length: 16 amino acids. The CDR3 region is CASSSTGGTPNYGYTF. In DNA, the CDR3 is TGTGCCAGCAGTTCGACAGGGGGCACCCCTAACTATGGCTACACCTTC.

CDR3 loop: CASSQRGNTGELFF. Written as DNA, the CDR3 is TGTGCCAGCAGCCAAAGGGGGAACACCGGGGAGCTGTTTTTT. J is TRBJ2-2 and V is TRBV3-1 (or the pseudogene TRBV3-2), with D maybe TRBD1 (5 bases). V dropped 2 bases and J dropped 1 base, with 5 bases sitting between them. CDR3 length: 14 residues. Looked up from germline, CDR1 is LGHDT and CDR2 is YNNKEL (reference sequence).

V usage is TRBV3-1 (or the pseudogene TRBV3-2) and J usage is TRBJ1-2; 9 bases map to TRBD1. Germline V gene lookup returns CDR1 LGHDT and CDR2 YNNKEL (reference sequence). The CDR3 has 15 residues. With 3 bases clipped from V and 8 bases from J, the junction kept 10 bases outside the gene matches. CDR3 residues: CASSHSVGQGVGYTF. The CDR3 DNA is TGTGCCAGCAGCCATTCTGTGGGACAGGGAGTAGGCTACACCTTC.

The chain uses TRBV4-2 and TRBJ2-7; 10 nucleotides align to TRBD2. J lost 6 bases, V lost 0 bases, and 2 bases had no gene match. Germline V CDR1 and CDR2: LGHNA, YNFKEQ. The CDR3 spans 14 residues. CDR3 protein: CASSQDWTSGEQYF. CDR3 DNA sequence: TGTGCCAGCAGCCAAGACTGGACTAGCGGCGAGCAGTACTTC.